This T cell receptor beta chain was sequenced in a study of CD8 T cells in Susac syndrome. This clonotype came up once. Random hexamers served to reverse transcribe roughly 0.45 to 1 ug RNA. TCRdb fed the immunoSEQ multiplex PCR reads into MiXCR, producing one record per CDR3 protein. Of 70,000 to 100,000 distinct CDR3 sequences listed, 95% to 96% are singletons. Material: CD8+ T cells from PBMCs. This clonotype was sampled from a human donor with Susac syndrome.

The CDR3 DNA sequence: TGTGCCACCGCCCGTCGGACCGCTGGCTCCTACAATGAGCAGTTCTTC. As protein: CATARRTAGSYNEQFF. V and J are TRBV19 and TRBJ2-1, with D unclear. The CDR3 spans 16 residues. Trimming took 10 bases from V and 0 from J, leaving 19 bases between them. Germline values: CDR1 LNHDA, CDR2 SQIVND (reference sequence).